This is a list of T cell receptor beta chains from one sample in a study of blood T cell repertoires in COVID-19. Data came from immunoSEQ multiplex PCR; TCRdb stores just in-frame clones and leaves some out. The sample lists about 65,000 clones, about nine tenths occurring once. The source material was peripheral blood. The source is a man aged 55 to 70 with acute or convalescent COVID-19. Each CDR3 is given with its conserved first and last residue. D genes are given only for firm matches. Clone sizes are given selectively: once, few, many, or a class where the clone is expanded.

TRBV21-1	.	.	TRBJ1-2	CASSKASGPDRVVGYGYTF	TGTGCCAGCAGCAAAGCGTCAGGCCCGGACAGGGTCGTTGGCTATGGCTACACCTTC
TRBV7-8	few	.	TRBJ2-7	CASSFPDSYEQYF	TGTGCCAGCAGCTTCCCGGACAGCTACGAGCAGTACTTC
TRBV29-1	.	TRBD1	TRBJ1-2	CSVMAGGYGYTF	TGCAGCGTTATGGCAGGGGGCTATGGCTACACCTTC
TRBV18	.	.	TRBJ1-2	CASSPDRTYHGYTF	TGTGCCAGCTCACCAGACAGGACCTATCATGGCTACACCTTC
TRBV24-1	.	.	TRBJ1-5	CATQRGGNQPQHF	TGTGCCACCCAACGGGGAGGCAATCAGCCCCAGCATTTT
TRBV18	.	.	TRBJ1-4	CASSRDINEKLFF	TGTGCCAGCTCACGGGACATTAATGAAAAACTGTTTTTT
TRBV19	.	.	TRBJ2-2	CASHRGIAAGELFF	TGTGCCAGTCATAGGGGGATTGCGGCCGGGGAGCTGTTTTTT
TRBV30	.	TRBD2	TRBJ2-3	CAWSVAGGLTDTQYF	TGTGCCTGGAGTGTAGCGGGGGGCCTCACAGATACGCAGTATTTT
TRBV6-5	.	TRBD1	TRBJ2-7	CASSRDRGQGGEQYF	TGTGCCAGCAGCCGAGACAGGGGGCAAGGGGGCGAGCAGTACTTC
TRBV9	.	.	TRBJ2-7	CASSPDRNSYEQYF	TGTGCCAGCAGCCCGGACAGAAACTCCTACGAGCAGTACTTC
TRBV7-9	.	TRBD2	TRBJ2-1	CASSYPAGGQFF	TGTGCCAGCAGCTACCCCGCGGGGGGGCAGTTCTTC
TRBV6-4	.	.	TRBJ2-6	CASSDRGLSGANVLTF	TGTGCCAGCAGTGACAGGGGGTTATCTGGGGCCAACGTCCTGACTTTC
TRBV7-8	.	.	TRBJ1-2	CASSLREIGTINYGYTF	TGTGCCAGCAGCTTACGAGAGATAGGGACTATAAACTATGGCTACACCTTC
TRBV5-1	.	TRBD1	TRBJ2-1	CASSLAGQGSNEQFF	TGCGCCAGCAGCTTGGCGGGACAGGGGAGCAATGAGCAGTTCTTC
TRBV19	.	.	TRBJ2-3	CASIRRGTDTQYF	TGTGCCAGTATCAGACGGGGCACAGATACGCAGTATTTT
TRBV6-6	.	.	TRBJ2-3	CASSLAGQPQGTQYF	TGTGCCAGCAGTTTAGCGGGACAGCCTCAGGGGACGCAGTATTTT
TRBV6-1	.	.	TRBJ1-4	CASSEGGGTTFF	TGTGCCAGCAGTGAAGGAGGAGGGACGACGTTTTTT
TRBV4-1	.	.	TRBJ2-7	CASSDTQSGEQYF	TGCGCCAGCTCCGACACCCAGTCGGGGGAGCAGTACTTC
TRBV11-2	.	TRBD1	TRBJ1-5	CASRGQSNQPQHF	TGTGCCAGCAGGGGACAGAGCAATCAGCCCCAGCATTTT
TRBV4-2	.	.	TRBJ2-6	CASSQVEGAGANVLTF	TGTGCCAGCAGCCAAGTGGAAGGAGCTGGGGCCAACGTCCTGACTTTC
TRBV5-6	.	.	TRBJ2-7	CASSLGLAIDEQYF	TGTGCCAGCAGCCTCGGGCTAGCGATCGACGAGCAGTACTTC
TRBV30	few	.	TRBJ1-6	CAWSEKIGDSPLHF	TGTGCCTGGAGTGAAAAGATAGGGGATTCACCCCTCCACTTT
TRBV5-6	.	.	TRBJ1-2	CASIGANVNYGYTF	TGTGCCAGCATTGGAGCCAATGTTAACTATGGCTACACCTTC
TRBV5-1	once	TRBD2	TRBJ2-5	CASSLGEGKTQYF	TGCGCCAGCAGCTTGGGGGAGGGGAAGACCCAGTACTTC
TRBV6-6	.	TRBD1	TRBJ1-2	CASINRTGRVVYGYTF	TGTGCCAGCATTAATCGGACAGGCCGAGTCGTCTATGGCTACACCTTC
TRBV11-2	.	TRBD2	TRBJ2-1	CASSDVVLAGDNEQFF	TGTGCCAGCAGCGACGTCGTACTAGCGGGGGACAATGAGCAGTTCTTC
TRBV11-1	.	TRBD1	TRBJ1-6	CASSQTGASYNSPLHF	TGTGCCAGCAGCCAGACAGGGGCGTCCTATAATTCACCCCTCCACTTT
TRBV11-2	.	TRBD2	TRBJ2-1	CASSTTGLAGRYNEQFF	TGTGCCAGCAGCACCACGGGACTAGCGGGGAGATACAATGAGCAGTTCTTC
TRBV10-3	.	TRBD1	TRBJ1-6	CAISSDRVSSPLHF	TGTGCCATCAGTTCCGACAGGGTTAGTTCACCCCTCCACTTT